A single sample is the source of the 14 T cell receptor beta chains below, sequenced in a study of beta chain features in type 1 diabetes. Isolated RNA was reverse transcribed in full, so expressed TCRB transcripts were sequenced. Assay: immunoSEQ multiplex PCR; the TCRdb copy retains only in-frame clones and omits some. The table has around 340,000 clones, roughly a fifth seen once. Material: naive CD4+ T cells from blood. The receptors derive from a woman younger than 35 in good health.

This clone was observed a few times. The CDR3 DNA sequence: TGTGCCAGCAGCCGGAGGGAGACCCAGTACTTC. This gives the protein CASSRRETQYF. V usage is TRBV6-6 and J usage is TRBJ2-5; weak D call: TRBD2 (5 bases). Deletions cut 6 bases from V and 5 bases from J, with 7 bases between. This CDR3 comprises 11 residues. Germline-derived CDR1 and CDR2 are MNHNY and SVGAGI (reference sequence).

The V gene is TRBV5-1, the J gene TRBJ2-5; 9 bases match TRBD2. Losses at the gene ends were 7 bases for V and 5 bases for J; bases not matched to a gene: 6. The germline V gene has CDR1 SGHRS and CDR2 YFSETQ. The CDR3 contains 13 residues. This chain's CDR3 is CASCGGDVETQYF. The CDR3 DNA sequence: TGCGCCAGCTGCGGGGGGGACGTGGAGACCCAGTACTTC.

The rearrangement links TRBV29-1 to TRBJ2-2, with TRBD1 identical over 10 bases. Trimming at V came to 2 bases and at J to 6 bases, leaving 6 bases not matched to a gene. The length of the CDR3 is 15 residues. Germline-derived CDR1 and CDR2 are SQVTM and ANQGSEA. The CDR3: CSVERQGAPAGELFF. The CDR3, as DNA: TGCAGCGTTGAAAGACAGGGGGCGCCGGCCGGGGAGCTGTTTTTT.

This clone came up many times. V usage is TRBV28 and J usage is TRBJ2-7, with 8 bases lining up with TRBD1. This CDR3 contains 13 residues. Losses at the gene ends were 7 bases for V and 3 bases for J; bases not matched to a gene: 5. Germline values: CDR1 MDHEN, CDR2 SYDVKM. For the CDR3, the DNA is TGTGCCAGCACCAGTGGACAGGGCTACGAGCAGTACTTC. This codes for CASTSGQGYEQYF.

The CDR3 sequence is CASSLSGTSGRETQYF. The DNA for the CDR3 is TGTGCCAGCAGCTTATCCGGGACTAGCGGGAGAGAGACCCAGTACTTC. The chain carries TRBV9 and TRBJ2-5; 14 bases line up with TRBD2. The CDR3 spans 16 residues. Germline trimming cut 4 bases from V and 4 bases from J; bases unmatched to any gene: 6. Germline loops: CDR1 SGDLS, CDR2 YYNGEE.

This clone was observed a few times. The CDR3 here is CASSDLLVRYF. CDR3 in DNA: TGCGCCAGCAGCGACCTACTAGTTCGGTACTTC. The V call is TRBV5-1, the J call TRBJ2-7; maybe TRBD2 (5 bases). The CDR3 runs 11 residues. The germline CDR1 and CDR2 sequences are SGHRS and YFSETQ. The V end lost 4 bases, the J end lost 12 bases, and 14 bases lay between the germline ends.

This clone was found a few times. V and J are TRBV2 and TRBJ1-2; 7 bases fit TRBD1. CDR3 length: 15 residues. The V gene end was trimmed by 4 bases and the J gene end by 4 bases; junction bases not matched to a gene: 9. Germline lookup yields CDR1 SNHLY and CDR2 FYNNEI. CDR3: CASSVSQQGTYGYTF. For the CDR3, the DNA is TGTGCCAGCAGTGTGTCACAACAGGGGACCTATGGCTACACCTTC.

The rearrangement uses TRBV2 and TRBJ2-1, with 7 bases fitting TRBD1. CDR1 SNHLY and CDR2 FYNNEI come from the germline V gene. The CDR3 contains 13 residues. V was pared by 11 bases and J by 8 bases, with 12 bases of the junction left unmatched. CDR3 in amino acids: CARGTASRDEQFF. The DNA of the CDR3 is TGTGCCCGAGGGACAGCCAGTAGGGATGAGCAGTTCTTC.

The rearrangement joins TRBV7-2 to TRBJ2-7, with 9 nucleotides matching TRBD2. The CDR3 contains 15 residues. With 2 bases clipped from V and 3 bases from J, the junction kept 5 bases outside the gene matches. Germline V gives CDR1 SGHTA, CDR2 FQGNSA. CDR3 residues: CASSLWAGGNYEQYF. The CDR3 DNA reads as TGTGCCAGCAGCTTATGGGCGGGGGGGAACTACGAGCAGTACTTC.

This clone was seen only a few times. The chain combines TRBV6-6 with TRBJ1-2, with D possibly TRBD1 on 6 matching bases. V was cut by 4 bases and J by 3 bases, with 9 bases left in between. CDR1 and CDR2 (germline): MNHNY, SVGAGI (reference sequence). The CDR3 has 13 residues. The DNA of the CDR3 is TGTGCCAGCAGTTCCCGGACAGACTATGGCTACACCTTC. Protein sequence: CASSSRTDYGYTF.

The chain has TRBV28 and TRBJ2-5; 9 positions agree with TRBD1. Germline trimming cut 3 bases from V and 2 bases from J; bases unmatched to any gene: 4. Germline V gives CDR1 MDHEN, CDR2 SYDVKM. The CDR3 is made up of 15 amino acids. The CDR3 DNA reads TGTGCCAGCAGTTTCCCGACAGGGGGGCAAGAGACCCAGTACTTC. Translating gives CASSFPTGGQETQYF.

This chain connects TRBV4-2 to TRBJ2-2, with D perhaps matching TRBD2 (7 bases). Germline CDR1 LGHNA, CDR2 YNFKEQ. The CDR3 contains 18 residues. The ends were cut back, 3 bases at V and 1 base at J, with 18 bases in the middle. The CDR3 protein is CASSHPGGLAVNTGELFF. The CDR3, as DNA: TGTGCCAGCAGCCATCCCGGGGGGCTAGCGGTGAACACCGGGGAGCTGTTTTTT.

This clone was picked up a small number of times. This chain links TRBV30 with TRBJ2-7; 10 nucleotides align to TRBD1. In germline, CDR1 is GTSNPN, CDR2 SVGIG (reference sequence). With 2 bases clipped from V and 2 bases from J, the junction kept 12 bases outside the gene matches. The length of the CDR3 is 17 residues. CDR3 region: CAWSSSPGQGRAYEQYF. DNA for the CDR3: TGTGCCTGGAGTTCATCGCCGGGACAGGGGCGAGCCTACGAGCAGTACTTC.

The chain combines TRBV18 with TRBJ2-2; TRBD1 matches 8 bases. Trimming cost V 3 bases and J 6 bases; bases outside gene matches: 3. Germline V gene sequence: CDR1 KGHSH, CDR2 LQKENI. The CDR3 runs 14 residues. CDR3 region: CASSPQGASGELFF. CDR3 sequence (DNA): TGTGCCAGCTCACCTCAGGGGGCGTCCGGGGAGCTGTTTTTT.